Given below is one T cell receptor beta chain in context. This clonotype has ten or more counts. The clone's antigen remains unknown. Base quality data are lacking; no much larger clone is found one base away. Trimming removed 7 bases from V and 2 bases from J, leaving 16 bases between the germline ends. Spanning cysteine to phenylalanine, the CDR3 consists of 15 amino acids. The CDR3 DNA has 45 bases and is translated from base 1. This sample is part of a study of blood T cells in healthy people across ages (dated by TCRdb to between 2014 and 2016). For the wider study: In model experiments, template switching captured about one uniquely barcoded TCR beta cDNA molecule for every two T cells. Two additional independent replicas of 1 million unique cDNA reads from the same blood draw were analyzed for two donors (one aged 18 to 29 and one aged 80 or older). The donors were split into four age groups: young (average about 16 years), middle-aged (roughly 39), aged (more than 55) and long-lived (approximately 89). Age-related changes in TCR beta repertoire diversity were measured in the study by deep sequencing normalized with unique cDNA molecular identifiers. To avoid experimental bias, donors of different ages were distributed randomly across sequencing lanes. The investigation overall reported the following: Conclusive comparison of naive and antigen-experienced compartments was prevented by the profiling of bulk unsorted PBMCs. Compared with the aged group, the long-lived group had more naive CD4+ T cells, fewer expanded clones and increased TCR diversity, a pattern suggesting age selection. Estimates of total diversity based on one million sequenced T cells were regarded as lower bounds and as underestimates. Because donor CMV infection status was unknown, age-related changes in expanded clonotypes were potentially confounded. Observed TCR beta diversity per million T cells fell roughly linearly with age, and a significant reduction was already apparent by age approximately 41. A strong correlation was found between observed TCR beta diversity and the percentage of naive T cells measured by flow cytometry.

Donors were about 36 systemically healthy Caucasian individuals from Russia aged roughly 6 to 100 years. Each donor gave 8 to 10 milliliters of peripheral blood, collected into EDTA-treated Vacutainer tubes. Ficoll-Paque density-gradient centrifugation was used to isolate PBMCs, with at least 7 million per sample. Trizol reagent was used to extract total RNA from the PBMCs, yielding at least 6 micrograms per sample. The percentages of naive CD45RAhigh/CD27high T cells were determined by flow cytometry on a PBMC aliquot from every donor. Library preparation used 5' RACE. Sequencing was performed on an Illumina HiSeq 2500. A second PCR of roughly 7 to 11 cycles was performed with a sample-barcoded 5' primer and a J-beta primer mix. A unique molecular identifier was introduced onto each TCR beta cDNA molecule by a template-switch 5' adaptor carrying 12 random nucleotides. Each sample yielded at least 2.5 million CDR3-containing paired-end reads. First-strand cDNA was synthesized from all RNA with the Mint cDNA synthesis kit, primed by a TRBC-specific oligonucleotide. After uracil-DNA glycosylase treatment, a first 18-cycle PCR used universal primers M1SS and BC2_uni_R on all cDNA. As for how the authors treated the data: Each sample was normalized by randomly selecting 1 million high-quality reads, each carrying a distinct molecular identifier. Instead of being binned into consensus sequences, reads with shared molecular identifiers were discarded. MiTCR, run with a Q25 quality threshold and the strictest error-elimination algorithm, handled CDR3 identification, clonotype clustering and error correction. A nonparametric unseen species model with Euler transformation was used to estimate a lower bound on total TCR beta diversity. TCRdb redid the processing of the public reads, applying fastp at Q25 and MiXCR, and retained in-frame beta chains. Every distinct CDR3 protein forms one entry, paired with its most common genes and DNA. What appears here as the V and J calls and clone size reflects TCRdb's work, not the paper's. This sample gives 630,000 or so distinct CDR3 sequences in total; approximately 30% of them show up just once. The biggest ten clones account for about a sixth of the sample.

Sequenced material: blood. This clonotype originated in an elderly woman in good health. The rearrangement joined TRBV12-3 or TRBV12-4 to TRBJ2-3, with the identity of the D gene unclear. The DNA sequence is given as TGTGCCAGCACCCACAGAGGCCAAAACACAGATACGCAGTATTTT. Translated, it reads CASTHRGQNTDTQYF.